The entry below describes one T cell receptor beta chain. Compared with germline, one end of the junction differs, possibly owing to a read error. This sample was included in a study of blood T cells in healthy people across ages. Then a second PCR, running roughly 7 to 11 cycles, was carried out with a sample-barcoded 5' primer and a J-beta primer mix. Each CDR3 protein gets one entry after TCRdb re-called the 5' RACE reads with MiXCR. The sample contains around 1.5 million distinct CDR3 sequences, roughly a third of which appear only once. This receptor was obtained from a woman aged 25 to 45 in good health. The sequenced material came from blood.

The CDR3: CAGSSNAPQDMMGYTF. For the CDR3, the DNA is TGTGCCGGCAGCTCCAATGCCCCACAGGATATGATGGGCTACACCTTC. The chain employs TRBV7-9 and TRBJ1-2; tentatively, D is TRBD1 (5 bases). This CDR3 contains 16 residues. Germline V gene lookup returns CDR1 SEHNR and CDR2 FQNEAQ (reference sequence). Full variable domain (rest looked up from reference TRBV7-9 and TRBJ1-2): DTGVSQNPRHKITKRGQNVTFRCDPISEHNRLYWYRQTLGQGPEFLTYFQNEAQLEKSRLLSDRFSAERPKGSFSTLEIQRTEQGDSAMYLCAGSSNAPQDMMGYTFGSGTRLTVV.